One sample yielded the 17 T cell receptor beta chains listed below, sequenced in a study of blood T cell repertoires in COVID-19. Repertoires were generated with immunoSEQ multiplex PCR, while TCRdb's copy carries only in-frame clones and drops some. The sample yields 150,000 to 200,000 clones, 78% seen once. The sample taken for sequencing was PBMCs or T cells enriched from blood (not recorded which). The source is a woman in her 50s who had recovered from COVID-19.

The chain uses TRBV11-1 and TRBJ1-4; maybe TRBD1 (6 bases). Deletions cut 4 bases from V and 5 bases from J, with 11 bases between. CDR1 is SGHAT and CDR2 is FQDESV in the germline V gene (reference sequence). There are 14 residues in the CDR3. The CDR3 DNA is TGTGCCAGCAGCTGGGGGCGGCAGAATGAAAAACTGTTTTTT. It encodes CASSWGRQNEKLFF.

The chain has TRBV7-8 and TRBJ2-7; maybe TRBD2 (6 bases). The V and J ends lost 0 bases and 3 bases respectively, with 18 bases between them. Per germline, CDR1 SGHVS and CDR2 FQNEAQ. This CDR3 has 17 amino acids. CDR3 sequence (DNA): TGTGCCAGCAGCTTAGCGGGGGGTAGCCCGCCTATCTACGAGCAGTACTTC. Translating gives CASSLAGGSPPIYEQYF.

The chain is built from TRBV5-1 and TRBJ2-5, with 7 bases lining up with TRBD1. Losses at the gene ends were 3 bases for V and 2 bases for J; bases not matched to a gene: 4. This CDR3 comprises 14 residues. The germline CDR1 and CDR2 sequences are SGHRS and YFSETQ. Written as DNA, the CDR3 is TGCGCCAGCAGCTGGCCGGGACAGCAAGAGACCCAGTACTTC. It is translated as CASSWPGQQETQYF.

This chain connects TRBV4-1 to TRBJ2-5; 10 bases agree with TRBD1. V shed 5 bases and J 1 base; nucleotides not matched to a gene: 13. This CDR3 region has 18 residues. Germline V gene sequence: CDR1 MGHRA, CDR2 YSYEKL. CDR3 amino acids: CASSVSYVGTGVQETQYF. CDR3 nucleotide sequence: TGCGCCAGCAGCGTAAGTTACGTCGGGACAGGGGTCCAAGAGACCCAGTACTTC.

The chain couples TRBV5-1 to TRBJ2-3, with 10 positions matching TRBD2. Per the germline V gene, CDR1 is SGHRS and CDR2 is YFSETQ. V dropped 6 bases and J dropped 4; count of bases not matched to a gene: 11. There are 16 residues in the CDR3. The DNA for the CDR3 is TGCGCCAGCACAGTACGGACTAGCGGACCTGCAGATACGCAGTATTTT. This translates into CASTVRTSGPADTQYF.

The rearrangement uses TRBV5-1 and TRBJ2-1; 13 positions match TRBD2. The CDR3 sequence is 15 residues long. The V gene end was trimmed by 4 bases and the J gene end by 9 bases; junction bases not matched to a gene: 7. Germline loops: CDR1 SGHRS, CDR2 YFSETQ. This chain's CDR3 is CASSAGLAGVGEQFF. The CDR3 DNA follows: TGCGCCAGCAGCGCCGGACTAGCGGGAGTAGGTGAGCAGTTCTTC.

The V call is TRBV11-2, the J call TRBJ2-5, with a tentative D call TRBD1 (6 bases). The V gene lost 5 bases and the J gene lost 2 bases, with 12 bases spanning the gap. Germline V CDR1 and CDR2: SGHAT, FQNNGV. The CDR3 runs to 14 residues. CDR3 sequence: CASSIQGVQETQYF. The CDR3 nucleotides read TGTGCCAGCAGCATACAGGGAGTACAAGAGACCCAGTACTTC.

This clone has more than one count but fewer than ten. At one boundary the junction diverges from the germline segment, which might be a read error. CDR3 nucleotide sequence: TGTGCCAGCTCACCAGGTGACAGGGCGGGCTACCCGGACTTC. This codes for CASSPGDRAGYPDF. The chain recombines TRBV18 with TRBJ2-7; 7 positions match TRBD1. Germline values: CDR1 KGHSH, CDR2 LQKENI. This CDR3 has 14 amino acids.

V and J are TRBV4-1 and TRBJ2-7, with D unresolved. The CDR3 runs to 15 residues. Germline CDR1 MGHRA, CDR2 YSYEKL. V was shortened by 1 base and J by 1 base, with 11 bases between the two germline ends. The CDR3 loop is CASSQGHSNSYEQYF. CDR3 in DNA: TGCGCCAGCAGCCAAGGACACTCGAATTCCTACGAGCAGTACTTC.

V is TRBV18 and J is TRBJ2-2; 12 positions match TRBD2. Germline V gives CDR1 KGHSH, CDR2 LQKENI. The trim removed 2 bases at V and 6 bases at J, leaving 10 bases unmatched. This CDR3 region has 18 residues. The CDR3 region is CASSPNTLTSGSSGELFF. The CDR3 DNA is TGTGCCAGCTCACCAAATACTTTGACTAGCGGGAGTTCCGGGGAGCTGTTTTTT.

This chain joins TRBV3-1 (or the pseudogene TRBV3-2) and TRBJ1-3; no clear D. V shed 2 bases and J shed 0 bases, with 5 bases lying between them. CDR1 LGHDT and CDR2 YNNKEL come from the germline V gene (reference sequence). This CDR3 is built from 14 residues. CDR3 in amino acids: CASSQQVSGNTIYF. In DNA form, the CDR3 reads TGTGCCAGCAGCCAACAGGTCTCTGGAAACACCATATATTTT.

This clone was counted at least ten times. V usage is TRBV5-1 and J usage is TRBJ2-7, with D possibly matching TRBD2 (7 bases). Germline CDR1 reads SGHRS; CDR2 reads YFSETQ. This CDR3 region has 13 residues. V lost 4 bases to trimming and J lost 7 bases, with 15 bases between them. The CDR3 is CASSRGAPGEQYF. The CDR3, as DNA: TGCGCCAGCAGCCGGGGGGCACCCGGGGAGCAGTACTTC.

The chain employs TRBV3-1 (or the pseudogene TRBV3-2) and TRBJ2-5, with D maybe TRBD2 (5 bases). This CDR3 spans 16 amino acids. The ends were cut back, 2 bases at V and 5 bases at J, with 18 bases in the middle. Germline V CDR1 and CDR2: LGHDT, YNNKEL (reference sequence). CDR3 sequence (DNA): TGTGCCAGCAGCCAACCGGGATCCCCTAGTCTTGAGACCCAGTACTTC. This encodes CASSQPGSPSLETQYF.

The rearrangement joins TRBV28 to TRBJ2-7; 7 bases are shared with TRBD1. The germline V gene encodes CDR1 MDHEN and CDR2 SYDVKM. Trimming removed 8 bases from V and 2 bases from J; junction bases left unmatched: 21. The CDR3 sequence is 18 residues long. The CDR3 nucleotides read TGTGCCAGCCGAAGGAGATACAGGGGAAATACCTCCCCCTACGAGCAGTACTTC. Translating it yields CASRRRYRGNTSPYEQYF.

CDR3 sequence: CASSLFGSNTEAFF. DNA for the CDR3: TGTGCCAGCAGCCTATTCGGGTCGAACACTGAAGCTTTCTTT. The J gene is TRBJ1-1, the V gene TRBV3-1 (or the pseudogene TRBV3-2); D is unresolved. CDR1 and CDR2 (germline): LGHDT, YNNKEL (reference sequence). Trimming removed 4 bases from V and 1 base from J, with 10 bases in between. CDR3 length: 14 residues.

The chain employs TRBV28 and TRBJ1-5; D is possibly TRBD1 (5 bases). The germline V gene has CDR1 MDHEN and CDR2 SYDVKM. The CDR3 runs 17 residues. Trimming removed 5 bases at V and 2 bases at J, with 19 bases between. The CDR3 loop is CASSADSPGRGNQPQHF. The CDR3 nucleotides are TGTGCCAGCAGTGCAGACTCACCGGGCAGGGGCAATCAGCCCCAGCATTTT.

V and J are TRBV2 and TRBJ1-5; 7 positions match TRBD1. After removal of 2 bases from V and 6 bases from J, the junction contained 1 base not matched to a gene. Germline CDR1 reads SNHLY; CDR2 reads FYNNEI. There are 13 residues in the CDR3. The CDR3 region has the DNA TGTGCCAGCAGTGAACAGGGGGTTCAGCCCCAGCATTTT. It specifies CASSEQGVQPQHF. Combining the CDR3 with reference TRBV2 and TRBJ1-5 gives the whole variable domain EPEVTQTPSHQVTQMGQEVILRCVPISNHLYFYWYRQILGQKVEFLVSFYNNEISEKSEIFDDQFSVERPDGSNFTLKIRSTKLEDSAMYFCASSEQGVQPQHFGDGTRLSIL.